The TCR beta chain under discussion was sequenced for a study of CD8 T cells in Susac syndrome. RNA in amounts of roughly 0.45 to 1 ug was reverse transcribed with random hexamers. TCRdb itself ran the immunoSEQ multiplex PCR reads through MiXCR, one entry per CDR3 protein. The sample consists of about 200,000 distinct CDR3 sequences, approximately 90% of them appearing once. V was trimmed by 3 bases and J by 4 bases, leaving 9 bases between them. The germline CDR1 and CDR2 sequences are SEHNR and FQNEAQ (reference sequence). This CDR3 is 13 amino acids long. The chain uses TRBV7-9 and TRBJ1-1; D not resolved. Material: CD8+ T cells from PBMCs. The origin of this receptor is a human donor with multiple sclerosis. The CDR3 protein is CASSFQGSTEAFF. CDR3 in DNA: TGTGCCAGCAGCTTTCAAGGGAGCACTGAAGCTTTCTTT.